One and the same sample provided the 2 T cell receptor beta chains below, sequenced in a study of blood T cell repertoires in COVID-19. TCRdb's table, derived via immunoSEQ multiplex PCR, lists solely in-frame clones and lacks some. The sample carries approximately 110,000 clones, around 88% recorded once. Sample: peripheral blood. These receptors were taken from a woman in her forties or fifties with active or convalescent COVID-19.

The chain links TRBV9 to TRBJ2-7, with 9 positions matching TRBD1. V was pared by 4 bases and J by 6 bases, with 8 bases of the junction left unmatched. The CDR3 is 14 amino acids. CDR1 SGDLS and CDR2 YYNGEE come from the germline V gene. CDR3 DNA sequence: TGTGCCAGCAGCCAATCCGGGACAGGGTCCGAGCAGTACTTC. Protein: CASSQSGTGSEQYF.

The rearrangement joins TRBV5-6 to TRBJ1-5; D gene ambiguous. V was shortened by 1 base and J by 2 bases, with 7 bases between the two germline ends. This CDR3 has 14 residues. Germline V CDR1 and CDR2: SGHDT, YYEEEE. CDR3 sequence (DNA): TGTGCCAGCAGCTTGTGGCAGGGCAATCAGCCCCAGCATTTT. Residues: CASSLWQGNQPQHF.